The entry below describes one T cell receptor (beta chain). The antigen is unknown. The data originate from a study of T cell responses to AZD1222 COVID-19 vaccine. Study results and limitations: Only after the peak T cell response were repertoires sampled. Among AZD1222 vaccinees, only 5 to 7 were seropositive at baseline.

Produced via immunoSEQ multiplex PCR; TCRdb's table is partial and in-frame only. Here the sample spans approximately 140,000 clones, about 90% being singletons. The CDR3 extends over 14 amino acids. CDR1 and CDR2 from the germline V gene are DFQATT and SNEGSKA (reference sequence). With V trimmed by 3 bases and J by 3 bases, 7 bases remained unmatched. The clonotype comes from an adult who received the AZD1222 COVID-19 vaccine. The chain combines TRBV20-1 with TRBJ1-2; 7 positions match TRBD1. The input for sequencing was peripheral blood, taken 28 days after the second AZD1222 dose. The CDR3 region has the DNA TGCAGTGCTAGTCTCCAGGGGGTATACTATGGCTACACCTTC. Protein: CSASLQGVYYGYTF.